Below are 27 T cell receptor beta chains sequenced from a single sample in a study of blood T cell repertoires in COVID-19. Sequencing was performed with immunoSEQ multiplex PCR; in TCRdb, only in-frame clones are kept and a portion is missing. The table has a few hundred thousand clones, approximately 88% seen once. Sequenced input: peripheral blood. These TCRs come from a middle-aged man with acute or convalescent COVID-19.

The chain links TRBV11-2 to TRBJ1-6; no clear D gene. Germline loops: CDR1 SGHAT, CDR2 FQNNGV. The CDR3 has 14 residues. The ends were cut back, 3 bases at V and 8 bases at J, with 11 bases in the middle. The CDR3 sequence is CASSLGRLDSPLHF. CDR3 DNA sequence: TGTGCCAGCAGCTTGGGCAGGCTGGATTCACCCCTCCACTTT.

The J gene is TRBJ2-2, the V gene TRBV7-2; TRBD1 matches 8 bases. Germline assignment: CDR1 SGHTA and CDR2 FQGNSA. Trimming cost V 5 bases and J 2 bases; bases outside gene matches: 10. CDR3 length equals 17 residues. DNA of the CDR3: TGTGCCAGCAGCATCCGCACAGGGGGAGTAAACACCGGGGAGCTGTTTTTT. It codes for CASSIRTGGVNTGELFF.

The gene calls are TRBV6-5 and TRBJ1-2, with TRBD1 identical over 10 bases. CDR1 and CDR2 (germline): MNHEY, SVGAGI. V was clipped by 6 bases and J by 5 bases; unmatched bases: 6. The CDR3 length is 14 residues. The CDR3 reads CASRTRTGGYGYTF. DNA of the CDR3: TGTGCCAGCAGGACAAGGACAGGGGGTTATGGCTACACCTTC.

The V gene is TRBV24-1, the J gene TRBJ1-2, with 11 bases fitting TRBD1. V shed 2 bases, J shed 4 bases, and the junction held 2 bases outside the gene matches. The V gene's germline CDR1 is KGHDR and CDR2 SFDVKD. The CDR3 consists of 15 residues. For the CDR3, the DNA is TGTGCCACCAGTGATTGGGACAGGGGGGCCTATGGCTACACCTTC. Translation: CATSDWDRGAYGYTF.

The chain couples TRBV5-6 to TRBJ1-2, with unresolved D. Trimming stripped 2 bases from V and 6 bases from J, with 8 bases between. This CDR3 has 12 amino acids. CDR1 is SGHDT and CDR2 is YYEEEE in the germline V gene. Here the CDR3 DNA reads TGTGCCAGCAGCTTAACTAGGGATGGCTACACCTTC. Its protein is CASSLTRDGYTF.

J is TRBJ2-1 and V is TRBV4-1; 13 bases fit TRBD2. The CDR3 spans 17 residues. CDR1 and CDR2 from the germline V gene are MGHRA and YSYEKL. With 3 bases clipped from V and 2 bases from J, the junction kept 4 bases outside the gene matches. CDR3 loop: CASSQRLAGGTYNEQFF. The DNA of the CDR3 is TGCGCCAGCAGCCAGAGACTAGCGGGAGGTACCTACAATGAGCAGTTCTTC.

V and J are TRBV5-1 and TRBJ1-1; 7 bases are shared with TRBD1. Per the germline V gene, CDR1 is SGHRS and CDR2 is YFSETQ. Trimming took 5 bases from V and 4 from J; bases not matched to a gene: 11. The length of the CDR3 is 15 residues. The CDR3 DNA follows: TGCGCCAGCAGATCGGTTCAAGGGGGCCTCACTGAAGCTTTCTTT. Translated: CASRSVQGGLTEAFF.

The chain combines TRBV19 with TRBJ1-6; 10 positions match TRBD1. V shed 4 bases, J shed 10 bases, and the junction held 10 bases outside the gene matches. The CDR3 contains 16 residues. The germline gives CDR1 LNHDA, CDR2 SQIVND (reference sequence). The CDR3 nucleotides read TGTGCCAGTAGTAGCTACCACGACAGGGGGCGGTCACCCCTCCACTTT. It encodes CASSSYHDRGRSPLHF.

V is TRBV13 and J is TRBJ1-2; 10 positions agree with TRBD1. The J segment lost 6 bases and the V segment lost 4 bases, leaving 14 bases of the junction unmatched. Germline V gene lookup returns CDR1 PRHDT and CDR2 FYEKMQ (reference sequence). CDR3 length equals 17 residues. In DNA form, the CDR3 reads TGTGCCAGCAGCTACTGGACAGGGGGTCCCACTCTCGATGGCTACACCTTC. As protein: CASSYWTGGPTLDGYTF.

This clone was seen a single time. The rearrangement links TRBV7-3 to TRBJ2-1; D is unresolved. The CDR3 is 15 residues long. Germline CDR1 is SGHTA and CDR2 is FQGTGA. Trimming took off 4 bases at V and 4 bases at J, with 14 bases between the two ends. Here the CDR3 DNA reads TGTGCCAGCAGCTCCCAATCAAGCGCTTACAATGAGCAGTTCTTC. It specifies CASSSQSSAYNEQFF.

This rearrangement joins TRBV4-1 to TRBJ1-1; D is uncertain. Trimming shortened V by 0 bases and J by 1 base, and 12 bases separated the two germline ends. This CDR3 contains 16 residues. In germline, CDR1 is MGHRA, CDR2 YSYEKL. The CDR3 here is CASSQEVRRQNTEAFF. CDR3 sequence (DNA): TGCGCCAGCAGCCAAGAAGTTCGCAGACAGAACACTGAAGCTTTCTTT.

This clone was seen only a few times. The chain joins TRBV4-1 to TRBJ2-7; 7 nucleotides agree with TRBD2. Germline V gene data show CDR1 as MGHRA and CDR2 as YSYEKL. J gave up 5 bases and V 5 bases, and 12 bases lay outside the gene matches. The CDR3 has 15 amino acids. The CDR3 DNA reads TGCGCCAGCAGCTCCCCTAGCGGCATCGGCGACGAGCAGTACTTC. Protein: CASSSPSGIGDEQYF.

This chain uses TRBV19 with TRBJ2-1; D gene ambiguous. The length of the CDR3 is 12 residues. V dropped 9 bases and J dropped 2 bases, with 8 bases sitting between them. Per the germline V gene, CDR1 is LNHDA and CDR2 is SQIVND (reference sequence). The CDR3 region has the DNA TGTGCCAGCCTAGGTGCCTACAATGAGCAGTTCTTC. Its protein product is CASLGAYNEQFF.

The V call is TRBV24-1, the J call TRBJ2-3; D uncertain. The CDR3 extends over 11 amino acids. The germline V and J ends were trimmed by 1 base and 11 bases, with 6 bases remaining between them. CDR1 is KGHDR and CDR2 is SFDVKD in the germline V gene. The CDR3 is CATSDFKQQYF. CDR3 DNA sequence: TGTGCCACCAGTGATTTTAAGCAGCAGTATTTT.

This clone was detected a few times. The chain links TRBV28 to TRBJ1-2; D perhaps matches TRBD1 (5 bases). Trimming shortened V by 8 bases and J by 8 bases, and 12 bases separated the two germline ends. The CDR3 runs 11 residues. The germline V gene has CDR1 MDHEN and CDR2 SYDVKM. The CDR3 nucleotides are TGTGCCAGCGGGTTAGGGGCCGGCTACACCTTC. The encoded protein is CASGLGAGYTF.

V and J are TRBV6-6 and TRBJ1-5, with a tentative D call TRBD1 (6 bases). The V gene lost 5 bases and the J gene lost 5 bases, with 13 bases spanning the gap. The CDR3 extends over 14 amino acids. The germline V gene has CDR1 MNHNY and CDR2 SVGAGI (reference sequence). This CDR3 reads CASSPTGLDQPQHF. DNA for the CDR3: TGTGCCAGCAGTCCCACAGGGTTGGATCAGCCCCAGCATTTT.

The chain is built from TRBV5-8 and TRBJ1-5, with TRBD1 matching 8 bases. J was trimmed by 3 bases and V by 4 bases; bases with no gene match: 9. The CDR3 loop spans 16 amino acids. The V gene's germline CDR1 is SGHTS and CDR2 YDEGEE. The chain's CDR3 is CASSPETGVYNQPQHF. In nucleotides, the CDR3 is TGTGCCAGCAGCCCCGAGACAGGGGTCTACAATCAGCCCCAGCATTTT. The variable domain in full, completed from reference TRBV5-8 and TRBJ1-5, reads EAGVTQSPTHLIKTRGQQATLRCSPISGHTSVYWYQQALGLGLQFLLWYDEGEERNRGNFPPRFSGRQFPNYSSELNVNALELEDSALYLCASSPETGVYNQPQHFGDGTRLSIL.

V and J are TRBV30 and TRBJ1-3; D not certain. This CDR3 contains 13 residues. Germline assignment: CDR1 GTSNPN and CDR2 SVGIG (reference sequence). The V end lost 0 bases, the J end lost 3 bases, and 6 bases lay between the germline ends. This chain's CDR3 is CAWSVHNGNTIYF. Here the CDR3 DNA reads TGTGCCTGGAGTGTCCACAATGGAAACACCATATATTTT.

The chain recombines TRBV11-2 with TRBJ1-4, with a tentative D call TRBD1 (6 bases). V shed 6 bases and J shed 5 bases, with 19 bases lying between them. The CDR3 is made up of 16 amino acids. CDR1 SGHAT and CDR2 FQNNGV come from the germline V gene. In nucleotides, the CDR3 is TGTGCCAGCAGTTTCGTTTCAGGGGCCGGGAATGAAAAACTGTTTTTT. It yields the protein CASSFVSGAGNEKLFF.

This chain joins TRBV30 and TRBJ1-2; D remains ambiguous. The V end lost 2 bases, the J end lost 4 bases, and 17 bases lay between the germline ends. The CDR3 is 15 amino acids. CDR1 is GTSNPN, CDR2 SVGIG, per germline (reference sequence). This chain's CDR3 is CAWSRLGSSGYGYTF. The CDR3 nucleotides are TGTGCCTGGAGTAGGTTAGGGAGTTCGGGCTATGGCTACACCTTC.

The chain joins TRBV6-5 to TRBJ1-5; the match to TRBD1 covers 7 bases. V dropped 4 bases and J dropped 4; count of bases not matched to a gene: 10. Germline CDR1 and CDR2: MNHEY and SVGAGI. This CDR3 spans 16 amino acids. CDR3 sequence (DNA): TGTGCCAGCAGTTCGCGGCAGGGGGGAGCGAATCAGCCCCAGCATTTT. This sequence encodes CASSSRQGGANQPQHF.

The chain carries TRBV3-1 (or the pseudogene TRBV3-2) and TRBJ1-2; D not resolved. The germline gives CDR1 LGHDT, CDR2 YNNKEL (reference sequence). V lost 0 bases and J 6 bases, leaving 5 bases between the germline ends. The CDR3 totals 12 residues. The CDR3 here is CASSQDLHGYTF. Written as DNA, the CDR3 is TGTGCCAGCAGCCAAGACCTCCATGGCTACACCTTC.

The chain has TRBV19 and TRBJ1-1; TRBD1 agrees at 8 bases. The CDR3 consists of 16 residues. From germline, CDR1 is LNHDA and CDR2 SQIVND (reference sequence). The junction had 8 bases not matched to a gene; V was cut back by 1 base and J by 4 bases. The CDR3 sequence is CASSIGGQEARTEAFF. CDR3 coding DNA: TGTGCCAGTAGTATAGGGGGACAGGAGGCGCGCACTGAAGCTTTCTTT.

This clone was observed a single time. The V call is TRBV3-1 (or the pseudogene TRBV3-2), the J call TRBJ2-1; D unclear. Germline values: CDR1 LGHDT, CDR2 YNNKEL (reference sequence). CDR3 length: 14 residues. V was shortened by 2 bases and J by 3 bases, with 8 bases between the two germline ends. The DNA of the CDR3 is TGTGCCAGCAGCCAACTAGATCGCTACAATGAGCAGTTCTTC. Amino acids: CASSQLDRYNEQFF.

This clone was recorded a few times. This chain uses TRBV11-3 with TRBJ2-1, with 7 nucleotides matching TRBD2. The CDR3 runs to 16 residues. The germline V gene encodes CDR1 SGHNT and CDR2 YENEEA. Trimming at V came to 0 bases and at J to 7 bases, leaving 9 bases not matched to a gene. The CDR3 DNA is TGTGCCAGCAGCTTAGATGGAGGGAGGGCGGGGAATGAGCAGTTCTTC. Protein: CASSLDGGRAGNEQFF.

This clone has only one observation. This chain joins TRBV5-1 and TRBJ1-6; TRBD1 aligns across 12 bases. Trimming took 1 base from V and 10 from J; bases not matched to a gene: 3. Looked up from germline, CDR1 is SGHRS and CDR2 is YFSETQ. The CDR3 totals 15 residues. CDR3 in amino acids: CASSLPGQGASPLHF. In DNA, the CDR3 is TGCGCCAGCAGCTTGCCGGGACAGGGGGCGTCACCCCTCCACTTT.

This clone occurred many times. This chain joins TRBV6-4 and TRBJ2-3; the match to TRBD2 covers 12 bases. The germline gives CDR1 MRHNA, CDR2 SNTAGT. The V segment lost 8 bases and the J segment 2 bases; nucleotides outside the gene matches: 5. The CDR3 loop spans 15 amino acids. The CDR3 reads CASGPSGGATDTQYF. Written as DNA, the CDR3 is TGTGCCAGCGGTCCTAGCGGGGGGGCCACAGATACGCAGTATTTT.